This TCR beta chain was recovered during a study of identical twins. Via MiXCR, TCRdb re-called the 5' RACE reads, giving one row per CDR3 protein. Of hundreds of thousands of distinct CDR3 sequences listed, over 9% were seen once; the top ten hold about 1.5%. This clonotype came up many times. The CDR3 is made up of 15 amino acids. J gave up 8 bases and V 4 bases, and 11 bases lay outside the gene matches. CDR1 and CDR2 from the germline V gene are SGHRS and YFSETQ. The same data also went into a second study, on yellow fever vaccine responses in identical twins.

Sequencing was carried out using PBMCs. The chain combines TRBV5-1 with TRBJ2-1; 8 nucleotides align to TRBD2. This TCR was recovered from a woman under 30 in good health. The CDR3 DNA is TGCGCCAGCAGCCTTAGCGGGACGCCCGTCGATGAGCAGTTCTTC. This encodes CASSLSGTPVDEQFF.